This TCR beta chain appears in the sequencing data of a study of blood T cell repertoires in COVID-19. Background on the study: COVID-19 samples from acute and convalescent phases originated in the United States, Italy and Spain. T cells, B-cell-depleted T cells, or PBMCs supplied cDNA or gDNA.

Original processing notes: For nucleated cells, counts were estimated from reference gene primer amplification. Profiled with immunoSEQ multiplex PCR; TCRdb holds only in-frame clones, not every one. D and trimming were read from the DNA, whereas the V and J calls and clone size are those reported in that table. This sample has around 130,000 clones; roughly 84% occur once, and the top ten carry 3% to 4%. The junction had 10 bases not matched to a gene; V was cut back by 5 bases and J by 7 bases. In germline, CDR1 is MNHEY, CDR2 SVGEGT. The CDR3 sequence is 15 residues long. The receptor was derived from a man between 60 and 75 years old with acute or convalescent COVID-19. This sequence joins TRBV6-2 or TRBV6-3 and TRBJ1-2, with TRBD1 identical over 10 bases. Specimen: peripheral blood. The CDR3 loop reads CASSRRGTGVFGYTF. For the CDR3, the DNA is TGTGCCAGCAGTCGCCGTGGGACAGGGGTTTTTGGCTACACCTTC.